This paragraph covers one T cell receptor beta chain sequence. Its cognate antigen is unknown. This specimen comes from a study of cytomegalovirus exposure and HLA in healthy donors. The wider study: An analysis done earlier identified some 120 million unique TCR beta sequences from 200 million or so T cells.

CDR1 ENHRY and CDR2 SYGVKD come from the germline V gene. After removal of 4 bases from V and 14 bases from J, the junction contained 7 bases not matched to a gene. The length of the CDR3 is 11 residues. It was with 60 Vbeta and 13 Jbeta primers that the PCR ran. Profiled with immunoSEQ multiplex PCR; TCRdb holds only in-frame clones, not every one. The table records 170,000 or so clones, more than 80% of them present only once. Study-level points and caveats: Evidence from a later analysis indicated that most CMV-associated TCR beta chains looked HLA-restricted. Associated with cytomegalovirus, according to the listing, were around 170 TCR beta chains. It was reportedly the case that the classifier diagnosed cytomegalovirus status with high specificity and sensitivity.

The sequenced sample was PBMCs. This chain joins TRBV10-3 and TRBJ2-5; 7 bases are a match to TRBD1. The sequence came from a boy aged 5-17 years in good health and CMV-seronegative. DNA for the CDR3: TGTGCCATCAGTGCTGGGACAGCCAAATACTTC. This codes for CAISAGTAKYF.